This TCR beta chain was sequenced during a study of shared clonotypes between healthy human individuals. The wider study: Ranging from 18 to 49 in age, donors were two women and a few men. Broader study findings: Shared clonotypes: about 5.3% naive CD4, roughly 3.8% naive CD8, about 2.5% memory CD4, 0.4% to 0.5% memory CD8.

Germline-derived CDR1 and CDR2 are WSHSY and SAAADI. The V gene lost 2 bases and the J gene lost 5 bases, with 6 bases spanning the gap. This CDR3 spans 13 amino acids. About this clone itself: Its antigen is not identified.

The data were produced by immunoSEQ multiplex PCR, yet TCRdb's version contains in-frame clones alone and is incomplete. The sample has 1.4 million to 1.5 million clones; roughly 95% are singletons. The clonotype originates from a man aged 25-45 years in good health. The sequenced sample was naive CD4+ T cells sorted from blood. Described subset: CD45RA+ positively selected. This chain joins TRBV10-2 and TRBJ2-2; D is unclear. CDR3 in DNA: TGCGCCAGCAGTGAGAAGTCTACCGGGGAGCTGTTTTTT. Protein product: CASSEKSTGELFF.